Each of the 8 T cell receptor beta chains below was sequenced from the same sample in a study of PD-1 blockade in mismatch repair-deficient tumors. Sequenced by immunoSEQ multiplex PCR; TCRdb stores in-frame clones only, minus some. The table has around 50,000 clones, 77% seen once. Sequenced here: PBMCs, sampled before pembrolizumab treatment. The source of these receptors is an adult with mismatch repair-deficient cancer.

This clone has more than one count but fewer than ten. This chain joins TRBV18 and TRBJ2-7, with D hard to call. The CDR3 spans 13 residues. Trimming left V 3 bases short and J 3 bases short, with 9 bases between. Looked up from germline, CDR1 is KGHSH and CDR2 is LQKENI. CDR3 in amino acids: CASSPNDNYEQYF. CDR3 coding DNA: TGTGCCAGCTCACCTAACGACAACTACGAGCAGTACTTC.

The CDR3 reads CAWSLPGLVSYNEQFF. For the CDR3, the DNA is TGTGCCTGGAGCCTCCCCGGACTGGTCTCCTACAATGAGCAGTTCTTC. The chain links TRBV30 to TRBJ2-1, with D possibly matching TRBD2 (5 bases). The CDR3 has 16 residues. Germline assignment: CDR1 GTSNPN and CDR2 SVGIG (reference sequence). V lost 3 bases to trimming and J lost 0 bases, with 15 bases between them. Using reference TRBV30 and TRBJ2-1 for the parts outside the CDR3, the full variable domain is SQTIHQWPATLVQPVGSPLSLECTVEGTSNPNLYWYRQAAGRGLQLLFYSVGIGQISSEVPQNLSASRPQDRQFILSSKKLLLSDSGFYLCAWSLPGLVSYNEQFFGPGTRLTVL.

The chain has TRBV7-2 and TRBJ1-3; tentatively, D is TRBD1 (6 bases). The ends were cut back, 7 bases at V and 4 bases at J, with 14 bases in the middle. Germline CDR1 reads SGHTA; CDR2 reads FQGNSA. This CDR3 contains 14 residues. CDR3 DNA sequence: TGTGCCAGCACCCCAAGGGGGTCCGGAAACACCATATATTTT. Protein: CASTPRGSGNTIYF.

This clone showed up just once. The CDR3 coding sequence is TGTGCCAGCAGCTCAGGGGTTTTGGATACCCAGTACTTC. It specifies CASSSGVLDTQYF. The chain is built from TRBV7-8 and TRBJ2-5, with a tentative D call TRBD1 (6 bases). CDR1 and CDR2 from the germline V gene are SGHVS and FQNEAQ. This CDR3 spans 13 amino acids. V lost 4 bases and J lost 8, with 14 bases in between.

The CDR3 DNA sequence: TGCGCCAGCAGCTTGGAGGGCAGGGAGACCCAGTACTTC. Encoded protein: CASSLEGRETQYF. The rearrangement uses TRBV5-1 and TRBJ2-5; D gene unclear. Germline V lookup: CDR1 SGHRS, CDR2 YFSETQ. V was cut by 0 bases and J by 5 bases, with 8 bases left in between. The CDR3 runs 13 residues.

This chain uses TRBV4-3 with TRBJ1-4; TRBD1 matches at 9 bases. The CDR3 covers 16 residues. The germline V gene encodes CDR1 LGHNA and CDR2 YSLEER. With V trimmed by 0 bases and J by 8 bases, 7 bases remained unmatched. CDR3 sequence (DNA): TGCGCCAGCAGCCAAGACTCCGGGACAGGGCTCGAAAAACTGTTTTTT. It encodes CASSQDSGTGLEKLFF.

The chain joins TRBV30 to TRBJ1-6; D is uncertain. This CDR3 is 13 amino acids long. CDR1 GTSNPN and CDR2 SVGIG come from the germline V gene (reference sequence). V lost 0 bases, J lost 7 bases, and 7 bases lay in between. DNA of the CDR3: TGTGCCTGGAGTGTATACCGGAATTCACCCCTCCACTTT. This encodes CAWSVYRNSPLHF.

The chain is built from TRBV6-5 and TRBJ1-4, with D unresolved. Trimming stripped 6 bases from V and 0 bases from J, with 11 bases between. The CDR3 has 15 amino acids. Germline CDR1 MNHEY, CDR2 SVGAGI. CDR3 region: CASSLDGATNEKLFF. In nucleotides, the CDR3 is TGTGCCAGCAGCTTAGACGGTGCAACTAATGAAAAACTGTTTTTT.